Below are 32 T cell receptor beta chains sequenced from a single sample in a study of PD-L1 blockade in urothelial cancer. Time point noted: peripheral blood 6 weeks after treatment start. Sequencing used immunoSEQ multiplex PCR; TCRdb keeps in-frame clones, though not all of them. Of about 120,000 clones listed, about 82% were seen once; the top ten hold 2.4%. The sequencing here drew on PBMCs, taken around atezolizumab (anti-PD-L1) treatment. The source of these receptors is a man aged 50 or older with urothelial cancer.

The chain joins TRBV1 to TRBJ2-3; TRBD2, as called in the table, went unchecked against the DNA. TRBV1 is flagged as a pseudogene. The CDR3 has 14 amino acids. For the CDR3, the DNA is TGCACTGCCATGCGGGAGGGCCGATACGATACGCAGTATTTT. This codes for CTAMREGRYDTQYF.

The V call is TRBV18, the J call TRBJ2-1, with 8 bases fitting TRBD1. The J segment lost 10 bases and the V segment lost 5 bases, leaving 7 bases of the junction unmatched. This CDR3 region has 13 residues. Per germline, CDR1 KGHSH and CDR2 LQKENI. DNA of the CDR3: TGTGCCAGCTCAAAAGACAGGGGAGGCGAGCAGTTCTTC. Translation gives CASSKDRGGEQFF.

Only one count was recorded for this clone. The chain carries TRBV15 and TRBJ2-1; possibly TRBD2 for D (6 bases). This CDR3 comprises 14 residues. Trimming left V 5 bases short and J 8 bases short, with 16 bases between. From germline, CDR1 is LNHNV and CDR2 YYDKDF (reference sequence). The chain's CDR3 is CATSRPGVSDEQFF. Here the CDR3 DNA reads TGTGCCACCAGCCGCCCGGGAGTCTCGGATGAGCAGTTCTTC.

The V call is TRBV6-5, the J call TRBJ2-7, with D maybe TRBD2 (6 bases). Trimming shortened V by 4 bases and J by 2 bases, and 15 bases separated the two germline ends. Germline lookup yields CDR1 MNHEY and CDR2 SVGAGI. CDR3 length: 15 amino acids. The CDR3 reads CASSSYGGNPYEQYF. The DNA for the CDR3 is TGTGCCAGCAGTTCCTATGGAGGGAACCCCTACGAGCAGTACTTC.

V gene TRBV7-3 combines with J gene TRBJ2-3; TRBD2 matches 9 bases. The CDR3 length is 19 residues. Trimming removed 1 base from V and 5 bases from J; junction bases left unmatched: 16. In germline, CDR1 is SGHTA, CDR2 FQGTGA. The CDR3 coding sequence is TGTGCCAGCAGCTTAAAGGGACGCGCGGCTAGCGGGACTGAAGATACGCAGTATTTT. This gives the protein CASSLKGRAASGTEDTQYF.

The chain is built from TRBV6-1 and TRBJ2-7; D gene unclear. CDR1 and CDR2 from the germline V gene are MNHNS and SASEGT. Trimming took 5 bases from V and 7 from J, leaving 12 bases between them. The CDR3 sequence is 12 residues long. CDR3 in DNA: TGTGCCAGCAGTCAATGGGCTTGGGAGCAGTACTTC. Its protein product is CASSQWAWEQYF.

A single count supports this clone. This sequence joins TRBV5-5 and TRBJ2-3; D is uncertain. From germline, CDR1 is SGHKS and CDR2 YYEKEE (reference sequence). The V gene lost 2 bases and the J gene lost 0 bases, with 7 bases spanning the gap. The CDR3 runs to 14 residues. In DNA form, the CDR3 reads TGTGCCAGCAGCTTCAGTTTAAGCACAGATACGCAGTATTTT. The encoded protein is CASSFSLSTDTQYF. Full variable domain (remainder filled in from reference TRBV5-5 and TRBJ2-3): DAGVTQSPTHLIKTRGQQVTLRCSPISGHKSVSWYQQVLGQGPQFIFQYYEKEERGRGNFPDRFSARQFPNYSSELNVNALLLGDSALYLCASSFSLSTDTQYFGPGTRLTVL.

The chain is built from TRBV29-1 and TRBJ2-1; D is possibly TRBD1 (6 bases). The CDR3 loop spans 13 amino acids. From germline, CDR1 is SQVTM and CDR2 ANQGSEA. The ends were cut back, 6 bases at V and 4 bases at J, with 13 bases in the middle. CDR3 residues: CSVSTGQYNEQFF. The DNA for the CDR3 is TGCAGCGTCTCTACCGGACAGTACAATGAGCAGTTCTTC.

V gene TRBV28 combines with J gene TRBJ2-7; D possibly corresponds to TRBD2 (6 bases). Germline assignment: CDR1 MDHEN and CDR2 SYDVKM. The V end lost 3 bases, the J end lost 4 bases, and 13 bases lay between the germline ends. The CDR3 totals 14 residues. CDR3 amino acids: CASSFGGTVYEQYF. In nucleotides, the CDR3 is TGTGCCAGCAGTTTCGGGGGTACAGTGTACGAGCAGTACTTC.

The table lists this clone with a count of one. The V call is TRBV6-1, the J call TRBJ2-5; D perhaps matches TRBD2 (5 bases). This CDR3 has 15 amino acids. Germline V gene data show CDR1 as MNHNS and CDR2 as SASEGT. V lost 1 base, J lost 9 bases, and 18 bases lay in between. The CDR3 loop reads CASSEGWERTGAQYF. DNA for the CDR3: TGTGCCAGCAGTGAAGGGTGGGAACGGACCGGGGCCCAGTACTTC.

The chain recombines TRBV9 with TRBJ1-4; perhaps TRBD1 as D (5 bases). Germline V gives CDR1 SGDLS, CDR2 YYNGEE. V was shortened by 1 base and J by 8 bases, with 6 bases between the two germline ends. The length of the CDR3 is 12 residues. The CDR3 DNA reads as TGTGCCAGCAGCGTAACAGGCGAAAAACTGTTTTTT. Translating it yields CASSVTGEKLFF.

The rearrangement uses TRBV6-6 and TRBJ2-7; 11 positions match TRBD2. The CDR3 consists of 14 residues. Germline CDR1 is MNHNY and CDR2 is SVGAGI (reference sequence). The V gene end was trimmed by 6 bases and the J gene end by 3 bases; junction bases not matched to a gene: 4. The CDR3 DNA sequence: TGTGCCAGCAGGGCCGGGACTAGCGGCTACGAGCAGTACTTC. This gives the protein CASRAGTSGYEQYF.

The V gene is TRBV9, the J gene TRBJ2-1; 7 nucleotides match TRBD1. The CDR3 runs to 13 residues. CDR1 is SGDLS, CDR2 YYNGEE, per germline. V lost 4 bases to trimming and J lost 11 bases; unmatched junction nucleotides: 9. CDR3 nucleotides: TGTGCCAGCAGCCCATCGACAGGGCTGCAGCAGTTCTTC. This codes for CASSPSTGLQQFF. The variable domain in full, completed from reference TRBV9 and TRBJ2-1, reads DSGVTQTPKHLITATGQRVTLRCSPRSGDLSVYWYQQSLDQGLQFLIQYYNGEERAKGNILERFSAQQFPDLHSELNLSSLELGDSALYFCASSPSTGLQQFFGPGTRLTVL.

The rearrangement uses TRBV11-2 and TRBJ2-1, with 13 bases fitting TRBD2. This CDR3 has 19 residues. V lost 0 bases, J lost 1 base, and 6 bases stayed unmatched. Per the germline V gene, CDR1 is SGHAT and CDR2 is FQNNGV. The CDR3, as DNA: TGTGCCAGCAGCTTAGAGGGGAGACTAGCGGGAGGATCCTACAATGAGCAGTTCTTC. Amino acid sequence: CASSLEGRLAGGSYNEQFF.

This clone appeared a few times. The rearrangement links TRBV2 to TRBJ1-2; 9 nucleotides line up with TRBD1. Germline V CDR1 and CDR2: SNHLY, FYNNEI. The CDR3 runs 15 residues. Trimming cost V 7 bases and J 3 bases; bases outside gene matches: 9. For the CDR3, the DNA is TGTGCCAGCACCGGGGGACAGGGTATCGACTATGGCTACACCTTC. This gives the protein CASTGGQGIDYGYTF.

The chain has TRBV5-1 and TRBJ1-1; 7 bases align to TRBD1. The CDR3 loop spans 15 amino acids. V lost 4 bases to trimming and J lost 1 base; unmatched junction nucleotides: 7. Per germline, CDR1 SGHRS and CDR2 YFSETQ. DNA for the CDR3: TGCGCCAGCAGCCCCTGGGACAGTTGGAACACTGAAGCTTTCTTT. Its translation is CASSPWDSWNTEAFF.

The genes are TRBV2 and TRBJ2-1, with TRBD1 as a possible D gene (6 bases). The CDR3 contains 15 residues. V lost 4 bases and J 0 bases, leaving 10 bases between the germline ends. Germline CDR1 reads SNHLY; CDR2 reads FYNNEI. As DNA, the CDR3 is TGTGCCAGCAGTGCTACAGGGAGCTCCTACAATGAGCAGTTCTTC. Its protein is CASSATGSSYNEQFF.

This clone was picked up a small number of times. The rearrangement uses TRBV6-1 and TRBJ2-7; D remains unclear. The CDR3 spans 12 residues. V was shortened by 3 bases and J by 4 bases, with 7 bases between the two germline ends. CDR1 is MNHNS and CDR2 is SASEGT in the germline V gene. The CDR3 sequence is CASSDDLYEQYF. As DNA, the CDR3 is TGTGCCAGCAGTGATGACTTATACGAGCAGTACTTC.

The chain links TRBV7-3 to TRBJ2-7, with D possibly matching TRBD1 (6 bases). In germline, CDR1 is SGHTA, CDR2 FQGTGA. The length of the CDR3 is 13 residues. V was pared by 2 bases and J by 6 bases, with 11 bases between. The CDR3 nucleotides read TGTGCCAGCAGCTTACAGGGGCAAGGCGAGCAGTACTTC. Translating gives CASSLQGQGEQYF.

This clone was recorded only once. The rearrangement links TRBV10-1 to TRBJ2-1, with 8 positions matching TRBD1. Trimming at V came to 6 bases and at J to 6 bases, leaving 10 bases not matched to a gene. There are 15 residues in the CDR3. Per the germline V gene, CDR1 is WNHNN and CDR2 is SYGVQD (reference sequence). The CDR3 DNA reads TGCGCCAGCAGCTTTCCGGGACAGGCAAGCAATGAGCAGTTCTTC. Residues: CASSFPGQASNEQFF.

Here the CDR3 DNA reads TGCAGTGCTCCCGTTCCGCGGACCCAGTACTTC. It encodes CSAPVPRTQYF. The V call is TRBV20-1, the J call TRBJ2-5, with no clear D. Trimming removed 5 bases from V and 7 bases from J, with 11 bases in between. Germline CDR1 and CDR2: DFQATT and SNEGSKA (reference sequence). The CDR3 runs to 11 residues.

In this sample, this clone turned up once. V gene TRBV7-9 combines with J gene TRBJ2-3, with D possibly TRBD2 on 6 matching bases. This CDR3 contains 15 residues. Germline V lookup: CDR1 SEHNR, CDR2 FQNEAQ (reference sequence). Trimming removed 1 base from V and 3 bases from J, with 11 bases in between. The CDR3 loop reads CASSLGLGGTDTQYF. The CDR3 nucleotides are TGTGCCAGCAGCTTAGGTCTAGGAGGGACAGATACGCAGTATTTT.

The chain employs TRBV9 and TRBJ2-5; 9 bases fit TRBD1. The CDR3 is 14 amino acids. Per germline, CDR1 SGDLS and CDR2 YYNGEE. V dropped 3 bases and J dropped 5; count of bases not matched to a gene: 5. The CDR3 sequence: CASSGGQGFETQYF. The CDR3 bases are TGTGCCAGCAGCGGAGGACAGGGGTTTGAGACCCAGTACTTC.

This rearrangement joins TRBV19 to TRBJ1-5, with TRBD1 identical over 7 bases. Unmatched junction bases numbered 9, after V lost 1 base and J lost 3 bases. The V gene's germline CDR1 is LNHDA and CDR2 SQIVND (reference sequence). This CDR3 region has 17 residues. The CDR3 sequence is CASSIGKGALLNQPQHF. Written as DNA, the CDR3 is TGTGCCAGTAGTATAGGAAAGGGGGCCCTCCTCAATCAGCCCCAGCATTTT.

CDR3 sequence: CASSGVWAGSTEAFF. CDR3 nucleotides: TGTGCCAGTAGTGGGGTCTGGGCCGGGAGCACTGAAGCTTTCTTT. The chain carries TRBV19 and TRBJ1-1; D is unclear. V gave up 5 bases and J gave up 4 bases, with 17 bases separating them. CDR1 and CDR2 (germline): LNHDA, SQIVND (reference sequence). The CDR3 has 15 residues.

This clone was seen just once. V and J are TRBV7-3 and TRBJ1-1, with D possibly matching TRBD1 (6 bases). Germline V lookup: CDR1 SGHTA, CDR2 FQGTGA. Trimming took off 3 bases at V and 4 bases at J, with 9 bases between the two ends. The CDR3 length is 13 residues. The CDR3 sequence: CASSLKQGTEAFF. CDR3 nucleotides: TGTGCCAGCAGCTTGAAACAGGGCACTGAAGCTTTCTTT.

This chain connects TRBV16 to TRBJ2-5; D is unresolved. Between the trimmed V and J ends, which lost 1 base and 5 bases, there was a span of 11 bases. The CDR3 sequence is 14 residues long. Germline V gene data show CDR1 as KGHSY and CDR2 as FQNENV. The CDR3 DNA is TGTGCCAGCAGCCAATGGCGAGGCGTCGAGACCCAGTACTTC. Translating gives CASSQWRGVETQYF.

The genes are TRBV9 and TRBJ2-3; TRBD2 agrees at 12 bases. The V and J ends lost 1 base and 1 base, in that order; junction bases with no gene match: 4. The CDR3 spans 17 residues. Germline V CDR1 and CDR2: SGDLS, YYNGEE. The CDR3 region has the DNA TGTGCCAGCAGCGTACCCAGGACTAGCGGGGGCACAGATACGCAGTATTTT. It specifies CASSVPRTSGGTDTQYF.

The rearrangement uses TRBV30 and TRBJ2-3; D is uncertain. V shed 5 bases and J shed 0 bases, with 12 bases lying between them. The CDR3 covers 14 residues. The germline gives CDR1 GTSNPN, CDR2 SVGIG (reference sequence). The CDR3 DNA reads TGTGCCTGGGCTCCCGGTGGTAGCACAGATACGCAGTATTTT. Translating it yields CAWAPGGSTDTQYF.

This clone occurred a few times. V gene TRBV5-4 combines with J gene TRBJ2-5; weak D call: TRBD2 (6 bases). V was trimmed by 3 bases and J by 7 bases, leaving 13 bases between them. Germline CDR1 SGHNT, CDR2 YYREEE (reference sequence). CDR3 length equals 13 residues. DNA of the CDR3: TGTGCCAGCAGCTCTCCGGGAGAGAGGACCCAGTACTTC. Translation gives CASSSPGERTQYF.

The chain combines TRBV9 with TRBJ2-3; D gene ambiguous. Trimming pared 4 bases from V and 5 bases from J, leaving 14 bases between. The CDR3 runs to 14 residues. Germline V gives CDR1 SGDLS, CDR2 YYNGEE. In DNA form, the CDR3 reads TGTGCCAGCAGCCCAAGCGTCTCCATAGATACGCAGTATTTT. Protein sequence: CASSPSVSIDTQYF.

The V gene is TRBV28, the J gene TRBJ2-7; 14 nucleotides agree with TRBD2. CDR3 length equals 17 residues. Germline CDR1 MDHEN, CDR2 SYDVKM. The V and J ends lost 2 bases and 5 bases, in that order; junction bases with no gene match: 8. In DNA, the CDR3 is TGTGCCAGCAGTTTAACCGGGACTAGCGGGAGTCTGGACGAGCAGTACTTC. Amino acids: CASSLTGTSGSLDEQYF.